This T cell receptor beta chain came from a study of T-cell reconstitution after alpha-beta-depleted transplantation in children listed by TCRdb under 2016. Regarding the research as a whole: Using TCR repertoire profiling, the study quantitatively followed how T-cell immune reconstitution unfolded in children after TCRalphabeta/CD19-depleted allogeneic hematopoietic cell transplantation.

In its sample, this clonotype was seen many times. The specificity of this receptor is unknown. No per-base quality is available; no much larger clone lies one base away. V is clipped by 7 bases and J by 2 bases, and the sequence between their germline boundaries is 13 bases long. The CDR3 starts with the cysteine, ends with the phenylalanine, and has 14 residues. Just CDR3 DNA is preserved here, 42 bases in frame from base 1. Based on the germline V gene (reference sequence), the CDR1 and CDR2 sequences are SGHKS and YYEKEE. Library method: PCR. Sequencing was carried out with an Illumina HiSeq 2500. To normalize quantification of the TCRbeta repertoire, the TCR libraries were built with molecular barcoding that relied on unique molecular identifiers. TCRdb reprocessing: public reads trimmed at Q25 with fastp, clones called with MiXCR, in-frame beta chains kept. Each entry is one CDR3 protein sequence, shown with its most common DNA and genes. This sample lists hundreds of thousands of distinct CDR3 sequences; approximately 16% were detected once. In total, the top ten clones hold approximately 1% of the sample.

The sample was PBMCs from the stem cell graft donor, taken from the stem cell graft. Recombination joined TRBV5-5 with TRBJ1-5, with no confidently assigned D gene. The receptor was isolated from a human donor who donated a stem cell graft to a child with acute myeloid leukemia. In nucleotide form, the sequence is TGTGCCAGCCAAGAGGGTTCCGGCAATCAGCCCCAGCATTTT. It codes for CASQEGSGNQPQHF. Where the CDR3 stops, the reference TRBV5-5 and TRBJ1-5 genes take over; the full variable domain is DAGVTQSPTHLIKTRGQQVTLRCSPISGHKSVSWYQQVLGQGPQFIFQYYEKEERGRGNFPDRFSARQFPNYSSELNVNALLLGDSALYLCASQEGSGNQPQHFGDGTRLSIL.